This T cell receptor beta chain was obtained from a study of CD8 T cells in Susac syndrome. Regarding the study as a whole: Acknowledgment was made by the study that its TCR sequencing and HLA analysis involved a relatively small number of individuals.

FACS enriched CD8+ TEMRA cells, while bulk CD8+ and CD4+ were negatively isolated. Roughly 0.45 to 1 ug RNA was reverse transcribed with random hexamers. Coverage of TCR beta CDR3 amplification by immunoSEQ multiplex PCR extended to 54 Vbeta and 13 Jbeta. TCRdb called the immunoSEQ multiplex PCR reads again in MiXCR, with one record for every CDR3 protein. Of around 230,000 distinct CDR3 sequences in the sample, 90% to 96% were seen once. With regard to this clonotype: Its antigen is undetermined.

The CDR3 sequence is 12 residues long. Germline CDR1 and CDR2: SGDLS and YYNGEE. V was pared by 0 bases and J by 12 bases, with 3 bases of the junction left unmatched. The TCR sequence derives from a human donor with Susac syndrome. This chain connects TRBV9 to TRBJ1-1; 9 positions agree with TRBD1. The sequencing sample was made of CD4+ T cells from PBMCs. The CDR3 loop is CASSVGDRVPFF. CDR3 coding DNA: TGTGCCAGCAGCGTAGGGGACAGGGTACCTTTCTTT.